This T cell receptor beta chain was recorded in a study of identical twins (dated by TCRdb to between 2015 and 2016). With respect to the entire study: TCR alpha and beta repertoires from monozygotic twins, unrelated adults of various ages and cord blood were deep-sequenced to test whether fetal clonotypes persist. To rule out contamination, replicate twin experiments were performed at different times with different library preparation protocols.

Broad study findings and their caveats: Abundant cord blood beta clonotypes carried fewer insertions; young adult naive repertoires showed a weaker similar trend, while memory repertoires showed none. Recombination models systematically underestimated out-of-frame TCR alpha sharing in monozygotic twins but agreed with sharing between unrelated individuals. Out-of-frame TCR alpha sequences shared between twins showed an excess of low generation-probability sequences compared with coincidental sharing between unrelated individuals. In beta out-of-frame sequences, excess twin sharing was weaker, because having fewer shared sequences lowered the signal-to-noise ratio. Zero-insertion analyses could be partly confounded by invariant T cells such as MAIT and iNKT, though diverse VJ usage argued against such confounding for most clonotypes. Because the same donors could not be followed over many years, the conclusions relied on cross-sectional statistical analysis.

Only healthy Caucasian donors were included. Three pairs of female monozygotic twins, all aged roughly 18 to 30 years, were included in the twin cohort. The RNA used for TCR libraries was isolated from peripheral blood mononuclear cells. The protocol used for the library was 5' RACE. The instrument was an Illumina HiSeq 2000. A universal primer binding site was added through template switching, and the final cDNA carried a unique molecular identifier so that TCR cDNA molecules could be counted accurately. First-strand cDNA for TCR alpha and beta chains was synthesized from specific primers in the conserved constant-segment region. Each cDNA library was double barcoded, with a SMART-Mk sample barcode plus Illumina barcodes, to control for contamination. TruSeq adapter sequences, together with Illumina sample barcodes, were added in two successive PCR steps. Sequencing of the TCR alpha and beta cDNA libraries was done on the Illumina HiSeq platform using custom primers. On the study's bioinformatics: Unique molecular identifiers were extracted from raw reads with MiGEC, and CDR3 positions were determined with MiXCR. For each individual, recombination models were inferred using an EM algorithm with the repgenHMM and IGoR tools. Shared clonotype analysis was performed with the tcR package in R, normalizing sharing by the product of cloneset sizes. To study raw recombination without the effects of thymic and clonal selection, out-of-frame nonproductive sequences were analyzed. TCRdb took the public reads, trimmed them with fastp at Q25, ran MiXCR for clone calling and kept in-frame beta chains. Here each entry gathers all rows of one CDR3 protein and keeps the most common genes and DNA. TCRdb, rather than the study authors, made the V and J calls. This sample holds about 790,000 distinct CDR3 sequences; approximately 18% were observed only once. The ten largest clonotypes hold roughly 14% of the sample.

A remark on this clonotype: What antigen it recognizes has not been identified. Qualities for individual bases were not recorded, and no much larger clone is one base off.

This sample also appeared in a second study, on T cells expressing NK-cell markers. The second study's authors report: TCR beta-chain repertoires were profiled in sorted CD3+CD56+NKG2C+, CD3+CD56+NKG2C- and CD3+CD56-NKG2C+ T-cell subsets from several donors. Of the eight sequenced donors, seven were found to be HCMV-seropositive and one was found to be HCMV-seronegative. To restrict sorting to alphabetaTCR-expressing T cells, an anti-gammadeltaTCR antibody was added in several experiments. For six donors, the dominant CD3+CD56+NKG2C+ clonotypes were among the top 10 CD8+ clonotypes and accounted for about 1.0-7.5% of CD8+ T cells. Those dominant clonotypes were again the most abundant among CD3+CD56-NKG2C+ cells in a handful of donors, at about 28.3-65%. It remained unclear whether the expanded NKG2C-expressing T cell clones were specific for HCMV antigens. Randomly selected healthy volunteers, three men and five women, were used as the eight sequenced donors. A commercial ELISA kit detecting HCMV-specific IgG in serum was used to determine HCMV serostatus. For several donors, unsorted PBMC were also used to sequence bulk peripheral blood T-cell repertoires. MIGEC was used to demultiplex reads and group reads by UMI, and MiTCR was used to assemble and quantify clonotypes. To remove erroneous sequences, TCR cDNA sequences were retained only when supported by two or more reads. The tcR package was used for downstream repertoire analysis, with clonotypes matched between fractions based on CDR3 nucleotide sequence plus V segment. VDJmatch was used to annotate antigen specificity against VDJdb, with one amino acid substitution in CDR3 permitted.

The sequenced sample was PBMCs. This TCR derives from a woman aged 18-35 years in good health.

The CDR3 loop reads CAVGTSRPMNTGELFF. The DNA reads as follows: TGTGCCGTCGGGACTAGTCGTCCGATGAACACCGGGGAGCTGTTTTTT. The chain was built from TRBV10-3 and TRBJ2-2; TRBD2 agrees with 8 junctional bases. Compared with germline, V lacks 11 bases and J lacks 1 base; bases without a gene match: 12. The CDR3 starts with the cysteine, ends with the phenylalanine, and has 16 residues. Only CDR3 DNA remains: 48 bases, in frame from the first base. According to the germline V gene, CDR1 reads ENHRY and CDR2 reads SYGVKD.